Listed here is a single T cell receptor beta chain. Its antigen is as yet unknown. The data were obtained in a study of shared clonotypes between healthy human individuals. Study-level points and caveats: Naive CD4 clonotypes overlapped across a few donors at approximately 5.5%. Naive subsets generally exceeded memory subsets in estimated richness.

A CD45RA-negative memory subset and a CD45RA+ naive subset were separated from the CD4+ cells. V lost 7 bases, J lost 4 bases, and 6 bases stayed unmatched. The CDR3 contains 15 residues. Germline V gene data show CDR1 as MDHEN and CDR2 as SYDVKM. Some clones are missing from TCRdb's copy, which holds only in-frame ones; the method was immunoSEQ multiplex PCR. The sample has under 200,000 clones; just under 95% are singletons. The V call is TRBV28, the J call TRBJ2-7; 14 bases agree with TRBD2. Source material: naive CD4+ T cells sorted from blood. Subset noted: CD45RA+ positively selected. This TCR came from a woman aged 25 to 39 in good health. CDR3 sequence (DNA): TGTGCCAGCACAACCGGGACTAGCGGGAGTTACGAGCAGTACTTC. Its translation is CASTTGTSGSYEQYF. Together with reference TRBV28 and TRBJ2-7, the CDR3 gives the full variable domain: DVKVTQSSRYLVKRTGEKVFLECVQDMDHENMFWYRQDPGLGLRLIYFSYDVKMKEKGDIPEGYSVSREKKERFSLILESASTNQTSMYLCASTTGTSGSYEQYFGPGTRLTVT.